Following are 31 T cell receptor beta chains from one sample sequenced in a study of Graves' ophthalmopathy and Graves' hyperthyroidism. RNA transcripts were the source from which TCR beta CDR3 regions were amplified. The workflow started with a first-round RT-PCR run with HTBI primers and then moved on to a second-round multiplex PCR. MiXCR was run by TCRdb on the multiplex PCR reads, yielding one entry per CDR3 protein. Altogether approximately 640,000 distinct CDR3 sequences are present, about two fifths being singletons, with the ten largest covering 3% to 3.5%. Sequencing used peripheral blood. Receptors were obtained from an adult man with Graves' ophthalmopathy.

CDR3 bases: TGTGCCAGCAGTGCTACCGACAGCTCTGGAAACACCATATATTTT. Translated, it gives CASSATDSSGNTIYF. This rearrangement joins TRBV12-3 or TRBV12-4 to TRBJ1-3, with D possibly TRBD1 on 5 matching bases. V gave up 5 bases and J gave up 0 bases, with 11 bases separating them. The CDR3 is 15 residues long.

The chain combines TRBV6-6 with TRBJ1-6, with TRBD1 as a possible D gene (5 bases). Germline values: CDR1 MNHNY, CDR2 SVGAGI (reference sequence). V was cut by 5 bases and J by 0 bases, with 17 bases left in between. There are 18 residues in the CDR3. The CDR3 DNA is TGTGCCAGCAGTGAAGGGACGGGCCATAGCTCCTATAATTCACCCCTCCACTTT. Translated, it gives CASSEGTGHSSYNSPLHF.

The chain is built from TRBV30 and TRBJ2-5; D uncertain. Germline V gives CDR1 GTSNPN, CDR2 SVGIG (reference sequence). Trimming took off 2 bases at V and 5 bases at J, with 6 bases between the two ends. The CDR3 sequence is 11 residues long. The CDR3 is CAWSSGETQYF. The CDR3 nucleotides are TGTGCCTGGAGTAGTGGGGAGACCCAGTACTTC.

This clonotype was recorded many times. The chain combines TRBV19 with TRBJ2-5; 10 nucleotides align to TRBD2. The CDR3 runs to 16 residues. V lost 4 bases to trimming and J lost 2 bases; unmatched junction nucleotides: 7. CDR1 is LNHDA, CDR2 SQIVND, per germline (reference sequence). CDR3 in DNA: TGTGCCAGTAGTACACGACTAGCGGGCAGTCAAGAGACCCAGTACTTC. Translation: CASSTRLAGSQETQYF.

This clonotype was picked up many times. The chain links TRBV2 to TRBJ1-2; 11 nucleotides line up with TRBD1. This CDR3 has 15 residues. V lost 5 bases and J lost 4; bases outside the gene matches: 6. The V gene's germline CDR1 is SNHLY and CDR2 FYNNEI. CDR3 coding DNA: TGTGCCAGCAGTCCTGGGACAGGGGGAACCTATGGCTACACCTTC. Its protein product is CASSPGTGGTYGYTF.

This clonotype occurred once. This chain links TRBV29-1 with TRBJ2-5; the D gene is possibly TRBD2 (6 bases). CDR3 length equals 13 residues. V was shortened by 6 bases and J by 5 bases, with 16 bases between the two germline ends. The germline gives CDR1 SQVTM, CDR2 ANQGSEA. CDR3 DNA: TGCAGCGTCGTAGCGGACCTGGAGGAGACCCAGTACTTC. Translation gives CSVVADLEETQYF.

The CDR3 here is CSLGGKNTEAFF. For the CDR3, the DNA is TGCAGCTTAGGTGGAAAGAACACTGAAGCTTTCTTT. The J gene is TRBJ1-1, the V gene TRBV29-1; D not certain. CDR1 SQVTM and CDR2 ANQGSEA come from the germline V gene. The V gene lost 8 bases and the J gene lost 1 base, with 11 bases spanning the gap. This CDR3 comprises 12 residues. The full variable domain, in which reference TRBV29-1 and TRBJ1-1 provide the parts outside the CDR3, is SAVISQKPSRDICQRGTSLTIQCQVDSQVTMMFWYRQQPGQSLTLIATANQGSEATYESGFVIDKFPISRPNLTFSTLTVSNMSPEDSSIYLCSLGGKNTEAFFGQGTRLTVV.

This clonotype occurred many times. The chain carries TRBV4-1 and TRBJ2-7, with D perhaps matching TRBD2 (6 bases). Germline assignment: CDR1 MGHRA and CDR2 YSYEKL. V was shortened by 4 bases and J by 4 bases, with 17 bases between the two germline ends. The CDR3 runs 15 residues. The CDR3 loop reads CASSPLGGSGYEQYF. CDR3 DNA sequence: TGCGCCAGCAGCCCCCTCGGGGGATCGGGTTACGAGCAGTACTTC.

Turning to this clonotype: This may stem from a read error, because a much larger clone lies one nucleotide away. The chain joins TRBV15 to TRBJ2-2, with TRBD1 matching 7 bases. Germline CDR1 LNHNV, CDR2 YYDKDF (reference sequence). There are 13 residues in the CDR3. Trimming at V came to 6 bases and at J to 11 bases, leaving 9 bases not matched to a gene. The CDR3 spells CATRPGQALELFF. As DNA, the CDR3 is TGTGCCACCAGACCAGGACAGGCCCTAGAGCTGTTTTTT. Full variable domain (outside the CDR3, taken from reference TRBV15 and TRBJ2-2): DAMVIQNPRYQVTQFGKPVTLSCSQTLNHNVMYWYQQKSSQAPKLLFHYYDKDFNNEADTPDNFQSRRPNTSFCFLDIRSPGLGDTAMYLCATRPGQALELFFGEGSRLTVL.

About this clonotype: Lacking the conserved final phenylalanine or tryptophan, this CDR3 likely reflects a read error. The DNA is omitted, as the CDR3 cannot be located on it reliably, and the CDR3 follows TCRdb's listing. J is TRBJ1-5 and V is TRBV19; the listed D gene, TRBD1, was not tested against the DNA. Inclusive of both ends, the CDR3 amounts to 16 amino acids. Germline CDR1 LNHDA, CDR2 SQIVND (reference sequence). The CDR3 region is CASSIGGAGEHQPRHS.

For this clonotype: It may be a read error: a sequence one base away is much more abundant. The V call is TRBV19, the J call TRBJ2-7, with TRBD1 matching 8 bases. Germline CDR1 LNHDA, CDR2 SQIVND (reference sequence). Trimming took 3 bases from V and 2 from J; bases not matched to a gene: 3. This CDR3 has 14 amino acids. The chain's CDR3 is CASSMGQATYEQYF. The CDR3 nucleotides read TGTGCCAGTAGTATGGGACAGGCCACCTACGAGCAGTACTTC.

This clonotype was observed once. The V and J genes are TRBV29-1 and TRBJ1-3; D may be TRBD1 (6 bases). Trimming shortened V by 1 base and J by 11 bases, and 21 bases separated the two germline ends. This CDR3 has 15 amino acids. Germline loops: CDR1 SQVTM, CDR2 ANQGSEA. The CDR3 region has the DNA TGCAGCGTTGAAGGGGTAGCGGGGGCGACGCGCTCCATATATTTT. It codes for CSVEGVAGATRSIYF.

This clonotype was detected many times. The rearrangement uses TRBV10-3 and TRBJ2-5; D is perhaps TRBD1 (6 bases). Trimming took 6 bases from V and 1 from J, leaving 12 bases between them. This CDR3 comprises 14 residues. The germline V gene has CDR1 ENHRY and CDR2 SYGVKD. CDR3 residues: CAIRGGGGQETQYF. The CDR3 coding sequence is TGTGCCATCAGAGGGGGTGGCGGCCAAGAGACCCAGTACTTC.

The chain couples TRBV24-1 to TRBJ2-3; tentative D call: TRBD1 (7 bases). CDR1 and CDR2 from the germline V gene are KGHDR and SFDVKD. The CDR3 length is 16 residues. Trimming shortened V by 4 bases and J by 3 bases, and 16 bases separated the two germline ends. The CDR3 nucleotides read TGTGCCACCAGTGAGGCCAGGGGGAGGCAGACAGATACGCAGTATTTT. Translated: CATSEARGRQTDTQYF.

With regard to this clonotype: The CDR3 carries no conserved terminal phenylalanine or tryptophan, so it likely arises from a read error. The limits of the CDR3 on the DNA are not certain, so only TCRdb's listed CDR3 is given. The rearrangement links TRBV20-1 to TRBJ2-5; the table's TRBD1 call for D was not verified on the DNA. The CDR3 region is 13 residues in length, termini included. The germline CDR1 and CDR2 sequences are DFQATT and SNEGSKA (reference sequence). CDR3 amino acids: CSAPPDSQETQDV.

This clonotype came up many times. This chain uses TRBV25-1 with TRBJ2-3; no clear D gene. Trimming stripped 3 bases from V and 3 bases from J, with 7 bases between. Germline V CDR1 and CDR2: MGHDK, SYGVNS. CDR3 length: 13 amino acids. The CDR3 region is CASSDLGTDTQYF. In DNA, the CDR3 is TGTGCCAGCAGTGATCTCGGGACAGATACGCAGTATTTT.

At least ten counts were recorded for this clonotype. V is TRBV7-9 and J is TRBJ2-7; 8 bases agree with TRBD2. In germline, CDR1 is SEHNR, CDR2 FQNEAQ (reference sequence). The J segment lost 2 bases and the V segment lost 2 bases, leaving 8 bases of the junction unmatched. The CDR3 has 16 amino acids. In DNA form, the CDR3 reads TGTGCCAGCAGCTTAACAGGACTAGCTGACACCTACGAGCAGTACTTC. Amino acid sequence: CASSLTGLADTYEQYF.

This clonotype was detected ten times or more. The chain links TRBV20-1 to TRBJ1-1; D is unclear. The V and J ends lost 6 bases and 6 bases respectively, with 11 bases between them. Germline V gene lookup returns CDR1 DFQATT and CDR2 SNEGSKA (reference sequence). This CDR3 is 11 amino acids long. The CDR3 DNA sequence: TGCAGTGCCGGCGGTGGGGCTGAAGCTTTCTTT. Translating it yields CSAGGGAEAFF.

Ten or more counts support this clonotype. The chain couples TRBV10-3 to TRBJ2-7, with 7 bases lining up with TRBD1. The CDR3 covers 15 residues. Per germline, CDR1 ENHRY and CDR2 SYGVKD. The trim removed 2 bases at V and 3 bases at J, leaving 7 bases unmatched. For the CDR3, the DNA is TGTGCCATCAGTGAGACAACCAGGGGGTACTACGAGCAGTACTTC. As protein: CAISETTRGYYEQYF.

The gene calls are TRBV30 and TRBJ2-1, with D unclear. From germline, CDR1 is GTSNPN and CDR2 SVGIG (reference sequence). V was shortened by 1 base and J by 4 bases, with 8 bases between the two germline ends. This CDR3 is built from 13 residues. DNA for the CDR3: TGTGCCTGGAGTGAGTGGAGTTACAATGAGCAGTTCTTC. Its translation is CAWSEWSYNEQFF. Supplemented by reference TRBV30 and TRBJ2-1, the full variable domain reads SQTIHQWPATLVQPVGSPLSLECTVEGTSNPNLYWYRQAAGRGLQLLFYSVGIGQISSEVPQNLSASRPQDRQFILSSKKLLLSDSGFYLCAWSEWSYNEQFFGPGTRLTVL.

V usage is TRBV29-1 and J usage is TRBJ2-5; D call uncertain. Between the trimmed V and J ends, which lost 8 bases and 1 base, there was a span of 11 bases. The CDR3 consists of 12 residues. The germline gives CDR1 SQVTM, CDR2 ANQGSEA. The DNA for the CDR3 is TGCAGCTTAGGTGCGGCCCAAGAGACCCAGTACTTC. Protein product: CSLGAAQETQYF.

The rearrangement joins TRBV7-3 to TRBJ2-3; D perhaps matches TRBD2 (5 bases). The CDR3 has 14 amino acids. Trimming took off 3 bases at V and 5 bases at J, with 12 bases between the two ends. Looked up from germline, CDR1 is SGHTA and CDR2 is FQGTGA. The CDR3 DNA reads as TGTGCCAGCAGCTTGGGTGGCGGAGGAGATACGCAGTATTTT. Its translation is CASSLGGGGDTQYF.

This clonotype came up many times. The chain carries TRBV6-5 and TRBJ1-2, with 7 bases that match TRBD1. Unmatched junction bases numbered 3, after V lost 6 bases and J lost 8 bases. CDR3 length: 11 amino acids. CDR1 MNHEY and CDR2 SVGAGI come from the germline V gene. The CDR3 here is CASRTGWGYTF. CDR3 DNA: TGTGCCAGCAGGACAGGGTGGGGCTACACCTTC.

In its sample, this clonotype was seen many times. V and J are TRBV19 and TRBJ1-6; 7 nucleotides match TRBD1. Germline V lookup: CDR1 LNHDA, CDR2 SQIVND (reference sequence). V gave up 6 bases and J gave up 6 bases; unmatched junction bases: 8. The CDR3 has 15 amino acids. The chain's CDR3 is CASRMTGWSNSPLHF. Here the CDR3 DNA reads TGTGCCAGTAGAATGACAGGGTGGTCTAATTCACCCCTCCACTTT.

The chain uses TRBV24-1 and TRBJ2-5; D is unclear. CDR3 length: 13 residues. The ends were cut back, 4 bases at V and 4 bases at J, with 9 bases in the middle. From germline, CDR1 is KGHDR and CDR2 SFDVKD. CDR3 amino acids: CATSDRQGETQYF. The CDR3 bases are TGTGCCACCAGTGACAGACAAGGAGAGACCCAGTACTTC.

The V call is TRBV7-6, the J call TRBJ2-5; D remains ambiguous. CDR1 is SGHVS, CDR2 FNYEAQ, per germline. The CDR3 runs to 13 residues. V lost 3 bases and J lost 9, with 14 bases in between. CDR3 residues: CASSLSEYQPQYF. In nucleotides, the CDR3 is TGTGCCAGCAGCTTGTCAGAATATCAGCCCCAGTACTTC. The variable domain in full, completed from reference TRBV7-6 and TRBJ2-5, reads GAGVSQSPRYKVTKRGQDVALRCDPISGHVSLYWYRQALGQGPEFLTYFNYEAQQDKSGLPNDRFSAERPEGSISTLTIQRTEQRDSAMYRCASSLSEYQPQYFGPGTRLLVL.

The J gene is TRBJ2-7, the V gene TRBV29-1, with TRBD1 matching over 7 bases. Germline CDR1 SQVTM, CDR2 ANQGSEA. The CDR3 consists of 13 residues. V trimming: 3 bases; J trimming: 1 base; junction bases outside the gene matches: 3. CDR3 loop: CSVEAGGSYEQYF. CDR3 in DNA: TGCAGCGTTGAGGCAGGGGGATCCTACGAGCAGTACTTC.

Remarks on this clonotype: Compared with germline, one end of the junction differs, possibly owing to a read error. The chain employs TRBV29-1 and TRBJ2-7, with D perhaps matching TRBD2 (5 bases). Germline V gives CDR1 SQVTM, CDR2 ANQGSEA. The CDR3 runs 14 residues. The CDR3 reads CSVETSGTSYEQHF. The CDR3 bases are TGCAGCGTAGAGACCAGCGGAACATCTTACGAGCAGCACTTC.

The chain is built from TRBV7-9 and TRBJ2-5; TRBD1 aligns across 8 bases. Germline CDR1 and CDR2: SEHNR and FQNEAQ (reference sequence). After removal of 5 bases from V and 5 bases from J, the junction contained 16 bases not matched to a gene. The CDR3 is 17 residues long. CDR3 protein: CASSQDFFRGRRETQYF. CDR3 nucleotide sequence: TGTGCCAGCAGCCAAGATTTTTTCAGGGGGCGCCGGGAGACCCAGTACTTC.

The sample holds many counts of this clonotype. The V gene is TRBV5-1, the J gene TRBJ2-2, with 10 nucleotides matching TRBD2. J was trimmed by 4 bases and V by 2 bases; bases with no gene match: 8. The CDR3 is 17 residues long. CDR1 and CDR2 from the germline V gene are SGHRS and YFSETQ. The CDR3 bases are TGCGCCAGCAGCTTCAACCTAGCGGGGGCCACCACCGGGGAGCTGTTTTTT. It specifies CASSFNLAGATTGELFF.

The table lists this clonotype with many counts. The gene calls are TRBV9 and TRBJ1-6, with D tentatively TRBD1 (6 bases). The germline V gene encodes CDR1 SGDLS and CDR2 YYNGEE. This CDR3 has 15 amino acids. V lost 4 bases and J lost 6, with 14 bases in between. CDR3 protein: CASSYGQKLNSPLHF. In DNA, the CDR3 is TGTGCCAGCAGCTACGGACAGAAACTTAATTCACCCCTCCACTTT.